This TCR beta chain is from a study of blood T cell repertoires in COVID-19. At the level of the study: COVID-19 samples collected from the United States, Italy and Spain covered acute and convalescent phases. The cDNA or gDNA used as material had been derived from T cells, B-cell-depleted T cells, or PBMCs.

The CDR3 runs to 14 residues. After removal of 10 bases from V and 7 bases from J, the junction contained 10 bases not matched to a gene. The V gene's germline CDR1 is SEHNR and CDR2 FQNEAQ (reference sequence). Original handling: Amplification of reference gene primers was used by the study to estimate nucleated cell counts. TCRdb's table, derived via immunoSEQ multiplex PCR, lists solely in-frame clones and lacks some. Clonal size and the V and J genes are those of that table, whereas D and trimming came from the DNA. This table has roughly 99,000 clones, approximately 88% appearing once. The gene calls are TRBV7-9 and TRBJ2-1, with 10 bases aligning to TRBD2. The receptor comes from a man between 50 and 59 years old with active or convalescent COVID-19. The sequenced sample consisted of peripheral blood. CDR3 DNA: TGTGCCACATCGAGCGGGAGGGGAGGGAATGAGCAGTTCTTC. Protein: CATSSGRGGNEQFF. Full variable domain (outside the CDR3, taken from reference TRBV7-9 and TRBJ2-1): DTGVSQNPRHKITKRGQNVTFRCDPISEHNRLYWYRQTLGQGPEFLTYFQNEAQLEKSRLLSDRFSAERPKGSFSTLEIQRTEQGDSAMYLCATSSGRGGNEQFFGPGTRLTVL.